A selection of T cell receptor beta chains follows, all from one sample in a study of blood T cell repertoires in COVID-19. Produced via immunoSEQ multiplex PCR; TCRdb's table is partial and in-frame only. This table holds some 240,000 clones, 75% to 90% found once. The sample consisted of PBMCs or T cells enriched from blood (not recorded which). These receptors were obtained from a woman aged 40 to 50 who had been exposed to COVID-19. Both conserved end residues are part of each CDR3. The D gene is left open where the match is weak. Clone size, where shown, is once, few, many, or a class for clones that have expanded.

NA	TRBJ1-6	NA	TRBV5-1	TGCGCCAGCAGCTTGGCCGCAGGGGTGAATTCACCCCTCCACTTT	CASSLAAGVNSPLHF
few	TRBJ2-1	TRBD2	TRBV11-2	TGTGCCAGCAGCATGGGACTAGCGGGGGGGAGCTCCTACAATGAGCAGTTCTTC	CASSMGLAGGSSYNEQFF
NA	TRBJ1-3	NA	TRBV12-5	TGTGCTAGTGGTTTGGGGCAATCTGGAAACACCATATATTTT	CASGLGQSGNTIYF
NA	TRBJ1-5	TRBD1	TRBV7-9	TGTGCCAGCAGCCCGGGACAGCATAGCAATCAGCCCCAGCATTTT	CASSPGQHSNQPQHF
NA	TRBJ1-4	TRBD1	TRBV6-5	TGTGCCAGCAGACCTCAGGGACAGGGGAATGAAAAACTGTTTTTT	CASRPQGQGNEKLFF
NA	TRBJ2-2	TRBD1	TRBV28	TGTGCCAGCAAAAGGGACAGGAACACCGGGGAGCTGTTTTTT	CASKRDRNTGELFF
NA	TRBJ2-7	TRBD2	TRBV4-2	TGTGCCAGCAGCCAAGCTTCTAGCGGGGGGACCTACGAGCAGTACTTC	CASSQASSGGTYEQYF
NA	TRBJ2-1	NA	TRBV5-6	TGTGCCAGCAGCGCTGGGAGTTACAATGAGCAGTTCTTC	CASSAGSYNEQFF
NA	TRBJ2-5	NA	TRBV28	NA	CASSFGSGGKETQYF
NA	TRBJ1-5	NA	TRBV10-3	TGTGCCATCAGTGAGTCGTCGTTTCCCAACAGGGAACGCCAGCCCCAGCATTTT	CAISESSFPNRERQPQHF
once	TRBJ1-2	TRBD1	TRBV9	TGTGCCAGCAGCGAACAGGGGCTCTATGGCTACACCTTC	CASSEQGLYGYTF
NA	TRBJ2-2	TRBD1	TRBV11-1	TGTGCCAGCACCCGAGAGGGGACAGGCCCCGGGGAGCTGTTTTTT	CASTREGTGPGELFF
NA	TRBJ2-7	NA	TRBV12-5	TGTGCTAGTGGTTTGGTTGGCAGGGAATACTCCTACGAGCAGTACTTC	CASGLVGREYSYEQYF
NA	TRBJ1-5	TRBD1	TRBV2	TGTGCCAGCAGTGATTGGGGACAGGCGGCCCAGCCCCAGCATTTT	CASSDWGQAAQPQHF
NA	TRBJ2-7	NA	TRBV28	TGTGCCAGCAGTAAAGGGACTCATGGAGACGAGCAGTACTTC	CASSKGTHGDEQYF
NA	TRBJ1-1	NA	TRBV2	TGTGCCAGCAGTGTCAAGCACTTGAACACTGAAGCTTTCTTT	CASSVKHLNTEAFF
NA	TRBJ1-5	NA	TRBV28	TGTGCCAACAGTGGGGCTTCCTATCAGCCCCAGCATTTT	CANSGASYQPQHF
NA	TRBJ2-1	TRBD1	TRBV19	TGTGCCAGTAGTATAGTGTTTCCCGCTGGACAGGGGAAGGATGAGCAGTTCTTC	CASSIVFPAGQGKDEQFF
once	TRBJ1-1	NA	TRBV12-3/TRBV12-4	TGTGCCAGCACCACTTCGACCGGTAGGGGGGCTTTCTTT	CASTTSTGRGAFF
once	TRBJ2-2	NA	TRBV18	TGTGCCAGCTCACCAATGCGGGCTCGCGCGAACACCGGGGAGCTGTTTTTT	CASSPMRARANTGELFF
NA	TRBJ1-6	NA	TRBV19	TGTGCCAGTAGTATAAGGGGTCCGAATTCACCCCTCCACTTT	CASSIRGPNSPLHF
NA	TRBJ1-1	TRBD1	TRBV24-1	TGTGCCACCAGTGACGGGACAGGGAAAGCTTTCTTT	CATSDGTGKAFF
NA	TRBJ1-5	TRBD1	TRBV28	TGTGCCAGCAGACCCGGGACAGACAATCAGCCCCAGCATTTT	CASRPGTDNQPQHF
NA	TRBJ1-4	NA	TRBV11-2	TGTGCCAGCAGCTTAAATTACGGGGGTGAAAAACTGTTTTTT	CASSLNYGGEKLFF
NA	TRBJ2-5	TRBD2	TRBV4-2	TGTGCCAGCAGCCGCGAAGGACTAGCGGCCAACTGGCAAGAGACCCAGTACTTC	CASSREGLAANWQETQYF
NA	TRBJ1-2	TRBD1	TRBV6-1	TGTGCCAGCAGTGACACAGGGGAAGAGGGGATCTATGGCTACACCTTC	CASSDTGEEGIYGYTF
NA	TRBJ2-7	TRBD1	TRBV18	TGTGCCAGCTCAGAGGACAGGGACACCTACGAGCAGTACTTC	CASSEDRDTYEQYF
NA	TRBJ1-5	NA	TRBV5-1	TGTGCCAGCAGCCCCGATGGGGCGTGGAGTCAGCCCCAGCATTTT	CASSPDGAWSQPQHF
NA	TRBJ2-7	NA	TRBV25-1	TGTGCCACCGAGTACAGCTCCTACGAGCAGTACTTC	CATEYSSYEQYF
NA	TRBJ2-3	NA	TRBV15	TGTGCCACCAGCAGAGGTTCGGCTAGTGATTCCACAGATACGCAGTATTTT	CATSRGSASDSTDTQYF
NA	TRBJ2-2	TRBD2	TRBV2	TGTGCCAGCAAGGGCGGGGGTTCCAACACCGGGGAGCTGTTTTTT	CASKGGGSNTGELFF
NA	TRBJ2-1	NA	TRBV10-3	TGTGCCATCAGTGAGTCGATGAACCCGAGCCCCGACAATGAGCAGTTCTTC	CAISESMNPSPDNEQFF
NA	TRBJ2-3	TRBD2	TRBV9	TGTGCCAGCAGCGTACGAGTAGCGGGAGGAACAGATACGCAGTATTTT	CASSVRVAGGTDTQYF
NA	TRBJ2-1	TRBD1	TRBV19	TGTGCCAGCGGGACAGGGAAATACAATGAGCAGTTCTTC	CASGTGKYNEQFF
NA	TRBJ1-6	NA	TRBV7-8	TGTGCCAGCAGCCCCGCCGGGGTTTACCTTAGACGTAATTCACCCCTCCACTTT	CASSPAGVYLRRNSPLHF
NA	TRBJ2-3	NA	TRBV29-1	TGCAGCGTTGAACATAGAGAAGGAGTAGATACGCAGTATTTT	CSVEHREGVDTQYF
NA	TRBJ1-4	NA	TRBV5-4	TGTGCCAGCAGCTTGGGCCAGCCCTCAGGGATTAATGAAAAACTGTTTTTT	CASSLGQPSGINEKLFF